This TCR beta chain was sequenced during a study of OX40 agonist ivuxolimab in advanced cancers. Some clones are missing from TCRdb's copy, which holds only in-frame ones; the method was immunoSEQ multiplex PCR. The table includes 60,000 to 75,000 clones, roughly nine tenths detected once. This clonotype originated in an adult with an advanced solid tumor such as melanoma, head and neck, liver or kidney cancer. The sample was CD4+ or CD8+ T cells sorted from blood, taken in a trial of the OX40 agonist ivuxolimab.

CDR3: CASSVLTGGAETQYF. The CDR3 DNA is TGTGCCAGCAGCGTCCTCACAGGGGGCGCCGAGACCCAGTACTTC. The chain carries TRBV9 and TRBJ2-5, with 9 bases that match TRBD1. Trimming took 2 bases from V and 5 from J; bases not matched to a gene: 7. Germline V lookup: CDR1 SGDLS, CDR2 YYNGEE. The CDR3 length is 15 residues. Looking up the rest from reference TRBV9 and TRBJ2-5 gives the full variable domain: DSGVTQTPKHLITATGQRVTLRCSPRSGDLSVYWYQQSLDQGLQFLIQYYNGEERAKGNILERFSAQQFPDLHSELNLSSLELGDSALYFCASSVLTGGAETQYFGPGTRLLVL.